This T cell receptor beta chain came from a study of shared clonotypes between healthy human individuals. The CDR3 loop spans 16 amino acids. Germline V gene data show CDR1 as SGHAT and CDR2 as FQNNGV. The V end lost 5 bases, the J end lost 7 bases, and 21 bases lay between the germline ends. The data were produced by immunoSEQ multiplex PCR, yet TCRdb's version contains in-frame clones alone and is incomplete. In the table there are around 1.4 million clones, less than 99% of which are singletons. The sequence derives from a man aged 25 to 40 in good health. The chain employs TRBV11-2 and TRBJ1-5; D is ambiguous. The specimen was naive CD4+ T cells sorted from blood. Specified subset: CD45RA+ positively selected. DNA for the CDR3: TGTGCCAGCAGCGAACGTCTCGGGCCTCCCGGACAGCCCCAGCATTTT. Amino acid sequence: CASSERLGPPGQPQHF. Full variable domain (rest looked up from reference TRBV11-2 and TRBJ1-5): EAGVAQSPRYKIIEKRQSVAFWCNPISGHATLYWYQQILGQGPKLLIQFQNNGVVDDSQLPKDRFSAERLKGVDSTLKIQPAKLEDSAVYLCASSERLGPPGQPQHFGDGTRLSIL.